Presented here are 9 T cell receptor beta chains from one specimen sequenced in a study of radiotherapy plus CTLA-4 blockade in lung cancer (dated by TCRdb to the late 2010s). The library was obtained by the immunoSEQ multiplex PCR assay. TCRdb took over this immuneACCESS table, retaining in-frame rearrangements with V and J assigned. Such tables are incomplete; in checked studies, under half of the missing clones stem from an unresolved V gene, and the remainder is unexplained. This sample comprises approximately 77,000 clones, about four fifths of them detected only once. The ten most abundant clones make up approximately 0.77% of the sample. The specimen comprised peripheral blood, sampled from a patient treated with radiotherapy plus ipilimumab. These receptors were obtained from a human donor with non-small cell lung cancer who had stable disease on radiotherapy plus ipilimumab.

V gene TRBV19 combines with J gene TRBJ2-5; D might be TRBD1 or TRBD2, each matching 7 bases. Germline V lookup: CDR1 LNHDA, CDR2 SQIVND (reference sequence). V was shortened by 6 bases and J by 0 bases, with 14 bases between the two germline ends. The CDR3 totals 15 residues. Here the CDR3 DNA reads TGTGCCAGTAGCAGGGGGGAGGGGTACCAAGAGACCCAGTACTTC. Translating gives CASSRGEGYQETQYF.

The chain combines TRBV29-1 with TRBJ1-2; D is ambiguous. This CDR3 is 14 amino acids long. Germline V gene data show CDR1 as SQVTM and CDR2 as ANQGSEA. With 2 bases removed from V and 4 bases from J, the gap between germline ends came to 14 bases. CDR3 coding DNA: TGCAGCGTTGAACGAGGAGTGGTGGGCTATGGCTACACCTTC. Protein product: CSVERGVVGYGYTF.

This clone was detected a few times. This chain joins TRBV6-1 and TRBJ2-7, with TRBD1 matching over 8 bases. CDR1 MNHNS and CDR2 SASEGT come from the germline V gene. This CDR3 is built from 12 residues. The trim removed 8 bases at V and 5 bases at J, leaving 5 bases unmatched. The CDR3 is CASASTGDEQYF. The DNA for the CDR3 is TGTGCCAGCGCCTCGACAGGGGACGAGCAGTACTTC.

This clone was picked up one time. This chain connects TRBV6-1 to TRBJ2-1; no clear D. Germline loops: CDR1 MNHNS, CDR2 SASEGT. V lost 7 bases, J lost 1 base, and 14 bases lay in between. The CDR3 consists of 15 residues. This chain's CDR3 is CASTPIGPSYNEQFF. The CDR3 bases are TGTGCCAGCACTCCAATCGGGCCATCCTACAATGAGCAGTTCTTC.

V usage is TRBV7-9 and J usage is TRBJ2-7; D is unresolved. Looked up from germline, CDR1 is SEHNR and CDR2 is FQNEAQ (reference sequence). The CDR3 runs to 13 residues. With 1 base removed from V and 4 bases from J, the gap between germline ends came to 8 bases. CDR3 bases: TGTGCCAGCAGCTTAGGCAGTATTTACGAGCAGTACTTC. Protein sequence: CASSLGSIYEQYF.

The chain joins TRBV7-2 to TRBJ2-3; D could derive from TRBD1 or TRBD2 (5 bases each). CDR1 and CDR2 from the germline V gene are SGHTA and FQGNSA. V lost 1 base and J lost 2, with 19 bases in between. The CDR3 runs to 18 residues. This CDR3 reads CASSLGRGAPTSTDTQYF. The CDR3 region has the DNA TGTGCCAGCAGCTTAGGGCGAGGGGCCCCGACTTCCACAGATACGCAGTATTTT.

The gene calls are TRBV21-1 and TRBJ1-1; the DNA was not compared with TRBD1, the D call given in the table. TRBV21-1 is flagged as a pseudogene. The length of the CDR3 is 16 residues. The CDR3 nucleotides read TGTGCCAGCAGCAGCTCGGACAGGGGGAACCACACTGAAGCTTTCTTT. Translating it yields CASSSSDRGNHTEAFF.

The rearrangement links TRBV10-1 to TRBJ2-2, with 9 bases lining up with TRBD1. This CDR3 contains 17 residues. V was pared by 3 bases and J by 4 bases, with 9 bases of the junction left unmatched. Germline V CDR1 and CDR2: WNHNN, SYGVQD (reference sequence). The CDR3 reads CASSEVGRTGVTGELFF. CDR3 bases: TGCGCCAGCAGTGAAGTTGGAAGGACAGGGGTCACCGGGGAGCTGTTTTTT.

V is TRBV19 and J is TRBJ2-7, with D unclear. From germline, CDR1 is LNHDA and CDR2 SQIVND (reference sequence). The CDR3 is 15 residues long. V lost 2 bases and J 1 base, leaving 12 bases between the germline ends. CDR3 protein: CASSISPGLSYEQYF. The CDR3 nucleotides are TGTGCCAGTAGTATATCCCCAGGTTTGTCCTACGAGCAGTACTTC.